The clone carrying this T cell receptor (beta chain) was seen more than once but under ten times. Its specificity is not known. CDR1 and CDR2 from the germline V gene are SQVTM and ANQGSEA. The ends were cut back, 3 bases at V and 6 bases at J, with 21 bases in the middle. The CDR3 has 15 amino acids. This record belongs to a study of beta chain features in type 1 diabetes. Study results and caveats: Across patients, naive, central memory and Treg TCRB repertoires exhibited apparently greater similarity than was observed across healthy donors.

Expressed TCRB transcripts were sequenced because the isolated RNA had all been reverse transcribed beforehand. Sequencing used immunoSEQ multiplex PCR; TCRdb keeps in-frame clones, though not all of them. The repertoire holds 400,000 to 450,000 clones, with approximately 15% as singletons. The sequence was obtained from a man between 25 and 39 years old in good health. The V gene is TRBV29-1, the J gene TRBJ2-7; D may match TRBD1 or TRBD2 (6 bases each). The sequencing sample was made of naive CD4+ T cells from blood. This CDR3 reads CSVESGTGAPLEQYF. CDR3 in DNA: TGCAGCGTTGAGTCGGGAACGGGGGCCCCTCTCGAGCAGTACTTC.